This T cell receptor (beta chain) originates from a study of cytomegalovirus exposure and HLA in healthy donors. Study conclusions and caveats: Associated with cytomegalovirus, according to the listing, were some 150 TCR beta chains. Reported performance of the classifier showed diagnosis of cytomegalovirus status with high specificity and sensitivity.

Each donor was healthy, and each was a bone marrow donor. To note about this clone: Its specificity is unknown.

In the PCR, 60 Vbeta and 13 Jbeta primers were used. TCRdb's table, derived via immunoSEQ multiplex PCR, lists solely in-frame clones and lacks some. The data contain about 130,000 clones, less than 75% of them seen just once; the ten biggest clones take up over 2%. The source of this sequence is a woman aged 40-49 years in good health and CMV-seropositive. The sample comprised PBMCs.

CDR3 coding DNA: TGTGCCAGTACCCCGGGACAGGGAAGTGGACAGCCCCAGCATTTT. Its protein product is CASTPGQGSGQPQHF. The rearrangement links TRBV19 to TRBJ1-5; 9 nucleotides agree with TRBD1. Trimming removed 7 bases from V and 7 bases from J; junction bases left unmatched: 11. This CDR3 has 15 residues. Germline CDR1 is LNHDA and CDR2 is SQIVND (reference sequence).